These T cell receptor beta chains were read from a single sample in a study of T cell repertoires in cytomegalovirus infection. TCRdb recomputed calls from the reads with MiXCR, one row per CDR3 protein. The table has 300,000 to 400,000 distinct CDR3 sequences, over 7.5% seen once; the top ten hold roughly 4%. The sequenced sample consisted of PBMCs. Every receptor here comes from a human donor in good health (CMV status not recorded). Some clones in this sample may be carry-over from other donors' samples. Both conserved end residues are part of each CDR3. The order of the fields is J gene, clone size, V gene, D gene, CDR3 protein, CDR3 DNA. D genes are given only for firm matches. Size tells how often a clone was seen (once, few, many) or the class of an expanded clone, and some rows leave it out.

TRBJ2-5	many	TRBV12-3/TRBV12-4	.	CASSSLETQYF	TGTGCCAGCAGCTCATTAGAGACCCAGTACTTC
TRBJ2-1	.	TRBV28	TRBD2	CASSPAIASGTYNEQFF	TGTGCCAGCAGCCCCGCCATAGCTAGCGGGACCTACAATGAGCAGTTCTTC
TRBJ1-3	many	TRBV7-2	.	CASSQTGGGNTIYF	TGTGCCAGCAGCCAGACCGGGGGTGGAAACACCATATATTTT
TRBJ2-2	many	TRBV7-2	.	CASSFGDRAHTGELFF	TGTGCCAGCAGCTTCGGTGATAGGGCCCACACCGGGGAGCTGTTTTTT
TRBJ2-7	many	TRBV7-2	TRBD1	CASSQTGVRYEQYF	TGTGCCAGCAGCCAGACAGGGGTCCGGTACGAGCAGTACTTC
TRBJ2-4	few	TRBV6-2/TRBV6-3	TRBD1	CASRYGQGADKNIQYF	TGTGCCAGCAGATACGGACAGGGGGCTGACAAAAACATTCAGTACTTC
TRBJ2-2	many	TRBV6-6	TRBD1	CASTFTPGGSTRWELFF	TGTGCCAGCACCTTTACCCCAGGGGGCAGTACACGGTGGGAGCTGTTTTTT
TRBJ2-7	many	TRBV6-2/TRBV6-3	TRBD2	CASKLDERESSYEQYF	TGTGCCAGCAAGCTGGACGAGCGGGAGAGCTCCTACGAGCAGTACTTC
TRBJ2-3	many	TRBV7-2	TRBD2	CASSGGARLAGETDTQYF	TGTGCCAGCAGCGGAGGGGCGAGACTAGCGGGAGAAACAGATACGCAGTATTTT
TRBJ2-3	few	TRBV4-3	.	CASSQRGGGPTDTQYF	TGCGCCAGCAGCCAGCGTGGGGGGGGGCCCACAGATACGCAGTATTTT
TRBJ1-2	many	TRBV5-1	.	CASSPSGTSNYGYTF	TGCGCCAGCAGCCCCTCCGGGACTTCTAACTATGGCTACACCTTC
TRBJ2-5	many	TRBV20-1	TRBD2	CSASYLGLAGDRRETQYF	TGCAGTGCTTCCTATCTGGGACTAGCGGGGGATCGGCGAGAGACCCAGTACTTC
TRBJ2-3	many	TRBV7-3	.	CASSLQGASTDTQYF	TGTGCCAGCAGCTTACAGGGAGCTAGCACAGATACGCAGTATTTT
TRBJ1-6	many	TRBV4-2	.	CASSQGGQSTPLHF	TGTGCCAGCAGCCAAGGTGGACAGAGTACACCCCTCCACTTT
TRBJ1-4	.	TRBV7-2	.	CASSLGGKGFKTNEKLFF	TGTGCCAGCAGCTTAGGGGGGAAGGGTTTCAAAACTAATGAAAAACTGTTTTTT
TRBJ2-1	.	TRBV7-2	.	CASSQAGNEQFF	TGTGCCAGCAGCCAGGCTGGCAATGAGCAGTTCTTC
TRBJ1-2	few	TRBV4-1	.	CASSQEFTVTYGYTF	TGCGCCAGCAGCCAAGAATTTACGGTGACCTATGGCTACACCTTC